The rows below give T cell receptor beta chains drawn from one sample of a study of blood T cell repertoires in COVID-19. Repertoires were generated with immunoSEQ multiplex PCR, while TCRdb's copy carries only in-frame clones and drops some. The sample yields 150,000 to 200,000 clones, about 81% seen once. The specimen sequenced was peripheral blood. The receptor set was obtained from a woman in her seventies with acute or convalescent COVID-19. The CDR3 runs from the conserved cysteine through the conserved F or W. The D gene is left open where the match is weak.

>TRBV11-3|TRBD1
CASSLGTGYTEAFF
>TRBV7-9|TRBD2
CASSLVLAGEETQYF
>TRBV19|NA
CASSKQKYTEAFF
>TRBV4-3|TRBD1
CASSQDRGYNQPQHF
>TRBV10-3|TRBD1
CAISEGSGGQNTEAFF
>TRBV7-2|TRBD2
CASSPVLAGGYNEQFF
>TRBV7-3|NA
CASSPGNQETQYF
>TRBV7-3|TRBD1
CASSFGTEDLKAFF
>TRBV6-5|NA
CAVRELINTGELFF
>TRBV19|TRBD2
CASSILEGGVYEQYF
>TRBV5-5|TRBD2
CASSLAGGNNEQYF
>TRBV28|TRBD1
CASSWDRGRLNQPQHF
>TRBV28|NA
CASSLDGQTNTIYF
>TRBV5-6|NA
CASSLGLITGAFF
>TRBV7-2|NA
CASSRDMGNEKLFF
>TRBV27|NA
CASGLGEGDYGYTF
>TRBV5-5|NA
CASSPKWGDEAFF
>TRBV27|TRBD2
CASSFSTSGRWATGELFF
>TRBV10-3|NA
CAISEGLNEKLFF
>TRBV6-5|NA
CASSLSKPGDTQYF
>TRBV15|NA
CATSRNREETQYF
>TRBV19|NA
CASSEGEGVNTEAFF
>TRBV6-5|NA
CASSQRQNEKLFF
>TRBV27|TRBD2
CATRGGGRSPYEQYF
>TRBV7-2|TRBD2
CASSLLSGSSYNEQFF
>TRBV5-5|NA
CASSLIPINEQFF
>TRBV28|NA
CASSFGLNTEAFF
>TRBV24-1|TRBD2
CATSDPSGGIGEQFF
>TRBV6-2/TRBV6-3|NA
CASSYGGGAVETQYF